This T cell receptor beta chain came from a study of cytomegalovirus exposure and HLA in healthy donors. Germline V lookup: CDR1 SQVTM, CDR2 ANQGSEA. With 6 bases removed from V and 3 bases from J, the gap between germline ends came to 9 bases. This CDR3 contains 12 residues. The table came from immunoSEQ multiplex PCR; TCRdb's copy has only in-frame clones and leaves some out. The sample contains 55,000 to 85,000 clones, about 94% of which appear only once. Sequencing was performed on PBMCs. This TCR derives from a young woman in good health and CMV-seronegative. This rearrangement joins TRBV29-1 to TRBJ1-5, with no clear D. The CDR3 bases are TGCAGCGTGGGCCTGCCCAATCAGCCCCAGCATTTT. Translated: CSVGLPNQPQHF. The whole variable domain, filled in from reference TRBV29-1 and TRBJ1-5, reads SAVISQKPSRDICQRGTSLTIQCQVDSQVTMMFWYRQQPGQSLTLIATANQGSEATYESGFVIDKFPISRPNLTFSTLTVSNMSPEDSSIYLCSVGLPNQPQHFGDGTRLSIL.